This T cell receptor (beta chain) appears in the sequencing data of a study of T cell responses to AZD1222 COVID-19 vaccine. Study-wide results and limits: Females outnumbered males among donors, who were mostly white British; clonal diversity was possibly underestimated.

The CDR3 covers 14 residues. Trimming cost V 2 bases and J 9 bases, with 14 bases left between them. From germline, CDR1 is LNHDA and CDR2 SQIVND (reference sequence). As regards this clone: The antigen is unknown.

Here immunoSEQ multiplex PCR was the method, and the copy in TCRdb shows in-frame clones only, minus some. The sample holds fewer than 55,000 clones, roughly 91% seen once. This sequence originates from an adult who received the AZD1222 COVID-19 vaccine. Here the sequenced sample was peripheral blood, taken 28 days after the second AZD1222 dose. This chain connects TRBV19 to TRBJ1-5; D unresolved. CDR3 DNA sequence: TGTGCCAGTAGTATAAGCGGACCGTCAGGGCCCCAGCATTTT. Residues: CASSISGPSGPQHF.